Listed here are 5 T cell receptor beta chains from one sample, sequenced in a study of OX40 agonist ivuxolimab in advanced cancers. Only in-frame clones appear in the TCRdb table, and some are missing; sequencing was by immunoSEQ multiplex PCR. The sample yields fewer than 90,000 clones, approximately 89% seen once. The input for sequencing was CD4+ or CD8+ T cells sorted from blood, taken in a trial of the OX40 agonist ivuxolimab. All receptors derive from an adult with an advanced solid tumor such as melanoma, head and neck, liver or kidney cancer.

The chain employs TRBV28 and TRBJ2-7; 8 nucleotides match TRBD2. V shed 5 bases and J 2 bases; nucleotides not matched to a gene: 5. Germline V gene lookup returns CDR1 MDHEN and CDR2 SYDVKM. This CDR3 contains 14 residues. CDR3 region: CASSSGGHTYEQYF. CDR3 DNA: TGTGCCAGCAGTAGCGGGGGACATACCTACGAGCAGTACTTC.

This clone turned up a few times. The rearrangement joins TRBV16 to TRBJ2-7, with D uncertain. Trimming left V 4 bases short and J 3 bases short, with 4 bases between. This CDR3 region has 11 residues. Germline CDR1 KGHSY, CDR2 FQNENV. CDR3 region: CASSPYYEQYF. The CDR3 bases are TGTGCCAGCAGCCCGTACTACGAGCAGTACTTC.

The chain joins TRBV5-1 to TRBJ2-3; TRBD2 is a possible D gene (6 bases). Trimming pared 0 bases from V and 4 bases from J, leaving 6 bases between. The length of the CDR3 is 13 residues. CDR1 is SGHRS and CDR2 is YFSETQ in the germline V gene. The CDR3 sequence: CASSLGLADTQYF. CDR3 coding DNA: TGCGCCAGCAGCTTGGGACTAGCAGATACGCAGTATTTT. The full variable domain, with the rest looked up from reference TRBV5-1 and TRBJ2-3, is KAGVTQTPRYLIKTRGQQVTLSCSPISGHRSVSWYQQTPGQGLQFLFEYFSETQRNKGNFPGRFSGRQFSNSRSEMNVSTLELGDSALYLCASSLGLADTQYFGPGTRLTVL.

This clone appeared a few times. This chain links TRBV30 with TRBJ1-1; D perhaps matches TRBD1 (5 bases). V lost 3 bases and J 3 bases, leaving 14 bases between the germline ends. This CDR3 has 14 residues. Germline loops: CDR1 GTSNPN, CDR2 SVGIG (reference sequence). The CDR3 protein is CAWSPLGVDTEAFF. DNA for the CDR3: TGTGCCTGGAGCCCCCTAGGGGTAGACACTGAAGCTTTCTTT. Full variable domain (outside the CDR3, taken from reference TRBV30 and TRBJ1-1): SQTIHQWPATLVQPVGSPLSLECTVEGTSNPNLYWYRQAAGRGLQLLFYSVGIGQISSEVPQNLSASRPQDRQFILSSKKLLLSDSGFYLCAWSPLGVDTEAFFGQGTRLTVV.

With regard to this clone: Other DNA sequences in this sample translate to the same CDR3. V is TRBV5-6 and J is TRBJ2-5; 7 bases agree with TRBD1. V shed 4 bases and J 4 bases; nucleotides not matched to a gene: 7. This CDR3 is built from 14 residues. Germline V gene data show CDR1 as SGHDT and CDR2 as YYEEEE. DNA for the CDR3: TGTGCCAGCAGCAAGACAGGGCCCGGAGAGACCCAGTACTTC. It specifies CASSKTGPGETQYF.